A single T cell receptor (beta chain) is shown here with its context. In germline, CDR1 is GTSNPN, CDR2 SVGIG (reference sequence). There are 13 residues in the CDR3. The V gene lost 0 bases and the J gene lost 11 bases, with 16 bases spanning the gap. Original handling: Amplification from reference gene primers served as the basis for estimated nucleated cell counts. Only in-frame clones appear in the TCRdb table, and some are missing; sequencing was by immunoSEQ multiplex PCR. Clone size and the V and J calls come from that table; the DNA yielded D and trimming. The data hold some 47,000 clones, with approximately 89% observed a single time. The sample originates from a study of blood T cell repertoires in COVID-19. About the study: Italy, Spain and the United States were the sources of the convalescent and acute COVID-19 samples. T cells, B-cell-depleted T cells, or PBMCs provided the cDNA or gDNA that served as material.

Sample: peripheral blood. The receptor was derived from a man aged 55-75 years with active COVID-19. V usage is TRBV30 and J usage is TRBJ1-1, with D perhaps TRBD1 (5 bases). The CDR3 here is CAWSVSGSGRAFF. As DNA, the CDR3 is TGTGCCTGGAGTGTAAGTGGGTCAGGGCGGGCTTTCTTT.